These 11 T cell receptor beta chains were sequenced from one sample in a study of CD4 and CD8 cells across lung adenocarcinoma regions listed by TCRdb under 2018. Receptor amplification or capture employed PCR. Sequenced using a HiSeq X Ten. The public reads were quality trimmed at Q25 with fastp and then assembled into clones with MiXCR by TCRdb, keeping productive beta chains. Here each entry gathers all rows of one CDR3 protein and keeps the most common genes and DNA. A total of under 3,500 distinct CDR3 sequences appear in this sample, roughly 61% of them only once. Roughly 30% of the sample is taken by the ten largest. The sequencing input was CD4+ T cells from the center of a lung tumor. The sample's cell subset or site, from its label and the paper: tumor center region. These receptors came from a female donor with lung adenocarcinoma. The CD4 and CD8 labels of this study may be unreliable.

J is TRBJ2-7 and V is TRBV10-1; 7 bases align to TRBD2. The ends lost 2 bases at V and 2 bases at J; junction bases unmatched: 3. Germline CDR1 WNHNN, CDR2 SYGVQD (reference sequence). This CDR3 has 14 amino acids. This CDR3 reads CASSEAGAAYEQYF. CDR3 nucleotide sequence: TGCGCCAGCAGTGAGGCGGGAGCGGCCTACGAGCAGTACTTC.

The DNA for the CDR3 is TGTGCCAGCAGTGAATGGGGACAAGGCTCCTACAATGAGCAGTACTTC. This gives the protein CASSEWGQGSYNEQYF. This chain connects TRBV6-1 to TRBJ2-3; possible D gene TRBD1, 6 bases. The J call may be wrong; the DNA end is better matched by TRBJ2-7. CDR3 length: 16 amino acids. The germline V gene encodes CDR1 MNHNS and CDR2 SASEGT.

To note about this clonotype: Relative to the germline gene, one junction end is altered; a read error may explain this. CDR3 residues: CASSGQGGPETQYF. The CDR3 region has the DNA TGTGCCAGCAGCGGACAGGGTGGGCCAGAGACCCAGTATTTC. V is TRBV6-4 and J is TRBJ2-5, with TRBD1 identical over 8 bases. The CDR3 extends over 14 amino acids. Germline loops: CDR1 MRHNA, CDR2 SNTAGT.

The J gene is TRBJ2-1, the V gene TRBV6-1; weak D call: TRBD2 (5 bases). Matching the DNA end better, TRBJ2-4 makes the J call doubtful. CDR3 length: 17 residues. The germline CDR1 and CDR2 sequences are MNHNS and SASEGT. For the CDR3, the DNA is TGTGCCAGCAGGGCCTACTCCGGACTCGAGGCCAAAAACATTCAGTACTTC. Protein sequence: CASRAYSGLEAKNIQYF.

There are a few counts of this clonotype. J is TRBJ2-1 and V is TRBV6-5, with 8 bases identical to TRBD1. V lost 2 bases and J lost 4; bases outside the gene matches: 16. The CDR3 runs 19 residues. Germline CDR1 and CDR2: MNHEY and SVGAGI. This CDR3 reads CASSYHRGSSKGNYNEQFF. In nucleotides, the CDR3 is TGTGCCAGCAGTTACCACAGGGGGAGTTCAAAGGGGAATTACAATGAGCAGTTCTTC.

V usage is TRBV7-2 and J usage is TRBJ2-1; D gene uncertain. Germline CDR1 SGHTA, CDR2 FQGNSA. The CDR3 spans 14 residues. V gave up 0 bases and J gave up 10 bases, with 13 bases separating them. The CDR3 coding sequence is TGTGCCAGCAGCTTAGCGAGAGCGTCCTACGAGCAGTTCTTC. This gives the protein CASSLARASYEQFF.

Regarding this clonotype: At one end the junction does not follow the germline gene, possibly because of a read error. The V gene is TRBV4-1, the J gene TRBJ2-1, with a possible D match to TRBD1 (5 bases). The DNA end favors TRBJ2-7, so the J call may be wrong. The CDR3 has 13 residues. In germline, CDR1 is MGHRA, CDR2 YSYEKL. The CDR3 sequence: CGSQPRGTDAQYF. CDR3 nucleotide sequence: TGCGGCAGCCAGCCTAGGGGCACCGATGCGCAGTACTTC.

The rearrangement uses TRBV6-1 and TRBJ2-1, with TRBD2 matching 8 bases. The last part of the DNA fits TRBJ2-5 better; the J call may be wrong. The CDR3 consists of 14 residues. Germline V gene lookup returns CDR1 MNHNS and CDR2 SASEGT. CDR3 sequence reads: CASRPAGALETQYF. As DNA, the CDR3 is TGTGCCAGCCGACCAGCGGGAGCACTTGAGACCCAGTACTTC.

V is TRBV6-2 or TRBV6-3 and J is TRBJ2-7, with 11 nucleotides matching TRBD2. CDR1 is MNHEY and CDR2 is SVGEGT in the germline V gene. Trimming at V came to 6 bases and at J to 0 bases, leaving 4 bases not matched to a gene. The CDR3 runs 15 residues. CDR3 amino acids: CASSRGLAASYEQYF. The CDR3 DNA sequence: TGTGCCAGCAGCCGGGGACTAGCGGCCTCCTACGAGCAGTACTTC.

This sequence joins TRBV6-1 and TRBJ2-5, with 14 bases aligning to TRBD2. The tail of the sequence fits TRBJ2-7 better, so the J call may be wrong. The CDR3 contains 15 residues. The V gene's germline CDR1 is MNHNS and CDR2 SASEGT. The CDR3 sequence: CASSPRTSGGYEQYV. The CDR3 DNA reads as TGTGCCAGCAGCCCTAGGACTAGCGGGGGGTACGAGCAGTACGTC.

This clonotype was seen a few times. The V and J genes are TRBV4-1 and TRBJ2-2; weak D call: TRBD1 (5 bases). The CDR3 is 13 residues long. Between the trimmed V and J ends, which lost 4 bases and 7 bases, there was a span of 10 bases. The germline gives CDR1 MGHRA, CDR2 YSYEKL. CDR3 coding DNA: TGCGCCAGCAGCCGTGGGGCCGGCGGGGAGCTGTTTTTT. Its translation: CASSRGAGGELFF.